The sequence of this T cell receptor (beta chain) was determined in a study of cytomegalovirus exposure and HLA in healthy donors. In this sample, this clone turned up a few times. Use of 60 Vbeta and 13 Jbeta primers characterized the PCR. This table comes from immunoSEQ multiplex PCR, and its TCRdb copy is limited to in-frame clones, with some not included. The sample consists of more than 95,000 clones, 76% of them appearing once. The TCR comes from a man between 35 and 55 years old in good health and CMV-seropositive. Sequencing used PBMCs.

CDR3 protein: CASSQAGLNTEAFF. The CDR3 bases are TGTGCCAGCAGCCAAGCGGGTCTGAACACTGAAGCTTTCTTT. The chain links TRBV4-2 to TRBJ1-1; D is unresolved. Trimming took 1 base from V and 0 from J, leaving 6 bases between them. Germline V lookup: CDR1 LGHNA, CDR2 YNFKEQ. This CDR3 is 14 amino acids long.